This TCR beta chain was sequenced for a study of blood T cells in healthy people across ages. PCR was performed a second time for about 7 to 12 cycles using a sample-barcoded 5' primer and a J-beta primer mix. Via MiXCR, TCRdb re-called the 5' RACE reads, giving one row per CDR3 protein. This sample has roughly 2 million distinct CDR3 sequences, with less than 50% found just once. In germline, CDR1 is MDHEN, CDR2 SYDVKM. Trimming took 3 bases from V and 3 from J, leaving 15 bases between them. CDR3 length: 15 residues. Aged roughly 6 to 95, donors were systemically healthy Caucasians from Russia. Every participating donor contributed 9.5 to 10 milliliters of peripheral blood through a draw.

What was sequenced was blood. This chain connects TRBV28 to TRBJ2-7; possibly TRBD2 for D (6 bases). This TCR was sampled from a woman between 40 and 50 years old in good health. Here the CDR3 reads CASSLRGGEIYEQYF. The CDR3 DNA follows: TGTGCCAGCAGTTTGCGGGGCGGCGAGATCTACGAGCAGTACTTC.